These 29 T cell receptor beta chains share one sample of origin, sequenced in a study of technical replicates of blood from a few donors. TCRdb's copy holds only in-frame clones and misses some; the assay was immunoSEQ multiplex PCR. In the table there are some 74,000 clones, approximately 97% of which are singletons. The material sequenced was T cells isolated from PBMCs. All receptors derive from a human donor in good health.

The V and J genes are TRBV7-9 and TRBJ2-5, with 9 bases aligning to TRBD1. The CDR3 has 15 amino acids. CDR1 is SEHNR, CDR2 FQNEAQ, per germline (reference sequence). V dropped 5 bases and J dropped 2; count of bases not matched to a gene: 6. This CDR3 is CASSRAQGAQETQYF. The CDR3 bases are TGTGCCAGCAGCCGAGCACAGGGGGCTCAAGAGACCCAGTACTTC. Filled out from reference TRBV7-9 and TRBJ2-5, the complete variable domain reads DTGVSQNPRHKITKRGQNVTFRCDPISEHNRLYWYRQTLGQGPEFLTYFQNEAQLEKSRLLSDRFSAERPKGSFSTLEIQRTEQGDSAMYLCASSRAQGAQETQYFGPGTRLLVL.

The rearrangement uses TRBV5-4 and TRBJ1-2; D remains unclear. The CDR3 has 14 amino acids. Trimming took off 0 bases at V and 4 bases at J, with 10 bases between the two ends. In germline, CDR1 is SGHNT, CDR2 YYREEE (reference sequence). The CDR3 reads CASSLGGASYGYTF. The CDR3 DNA reads as TGTGCCAGCAGCTTGGGAGGCGCGAGCTATGGCTACACCTTC.

The V and J genes are TRBV5-1 and TRBJ2-7; a possible D gene is TRBD2 (5 bases). The CDR3 consists of 13 residues. V lost 4 bases and J lost 0, with 8 bases in between. Per germline, CDR1 SGHRS and CDR2 YFSETQ. The CDR3: CASSIGDSYEQYF. The CDR3 DNA reads TGCGCCAGCAGCATCGGGGACTCCTACGAGCAGTACTTC.

V and J are TRBV4-3 and TRBJ2-7; D perhaps matches TRBD2 (5 bases). Germline loops: CDR1 LGHNA, CDR2 YSLEER. The CDR3 consists of 13 residues. V lost 3 bases to trimming and J lost 4 bases, with 10 bases between them. CDR3 sequence reads: CASSQSGGYEQYF. The DNA for the CDR3 is TGCGCCAGCAGCCAGTCGGGCGGGTACGAGCAGTACTTC.

The genes are TRBV10-2 and TRBJ1-1; D is unclear. CDR1 and CDR2 (germline): WSHSY, SAAADI. The ends were cut back, 6 bases at V and 1 base at J, with 15 bases in the middle. The CDR3 is 15 amino acids. The CDR3 spells CASSNSGGRNTEAFF. CDR3 in DNA: TGCGCCAGCAGCAATTCCGGAGGCAGGAACACTGAAGCTTTCTTT.

J is TRBJ2-5 and V is TRBV10-3; TRBD2 matches at 10 bases. Trimming removed 10 bases from V and 2 bases from J; junction bases left unmatched: 7. From germline, CDR1 is ENHRY and CDR2 SYGVKD. The CDR3 totals 14 residues. CDR3 loop: CATEAGGSQETQYF. The CDR3 region has the DNA TGTGCCACAGAAGCGGGAGGGTCACAAGAGACCCAGTACTTC.

This clone was counted once. CDR3 sequence: CASSPAAGGEQYF. CDR3 sequence (DNA): TGTGCCAGCAGCCCCGCGGCAGGAGGCGAGCAGTACTTC. J is TRBJ2-7 and V is TRBV9, with a possible D match to TRBD2 (5 bases). In germline, CDR1 is SGDLS, CDR2 YYNGEE. The CDR3 spans 13 residues. V was clipped by 4 bases and J by 6 bases, with 14 bases between them.

The rearrangement uses TRBV4-3 and TRBJ2-3, with TRBD2 matching over 10 bases. V lost 0 bases to trimming and J lost 2 bases; unmatched junction nucleotides: 5. Germline CDR1 is LGHNA and CDR2 is YSLEER. The CDR3 loop spans 17 amino acids. The CDR3 loop reads CASSQDPGLAATDTQYF. CDR3 DNA sequence: TGCGCCAGCAGCCAAGATCCCGGACTAGCGGCCACAGATACGCAGTATTTT.

This clone was seen once. V gene TRBV5-4 combines with J gene TRBJ1-1; D remains ambiguous. This CDR3 is 13 amino acids long. CDR1 SGHNT and CDR2 YYREEE come from the germline V gene (reference sequence). V was clipped by 3 bases and J by 4 bases, with 10 bases between them. The CDR3 coding sequence is TGTGCCAGCAGCTCTCCGGTTTTCACTGAAGCTTTCTTT. Its translation: CASSSPVFTEAFF.

The rearrangement links TRBV5-1 to TRBJ2-1, with 7 bases lining up with TRBD2. This CDR3 contains 12 residues. J gave up 8 bases and V 3 bases, and 2 bases lay outside the gene matches. Germline assignment: CDR1 SGHRS and CDR2 YFSETQ. CDR3 region: CASSWTSYEQFF. Here the CDR3 DNA reads TGCGCCAGCAGCTGGACTAGTTATGAGCAGTTCTTC.

The genes are TRBV5-1 and TRBJ2-7; TRBD2 is a possible D gene (5 bases). This CDR3 spans 16 amino acids. Trimming removed 0 bases at V and 3 bases at J, with 16 bases between. The germline V gene has CDR1 SGHRS and CDR2 YFSETQ. The CDR3 spells CASSLGTDNRDYEQYF. The CDR3 bases are TGCGCCAGCAGCTTGGGGACCGACAACCGGGACTACGAGCAGTACTTC.

The chain joins TRBV19 to TRBJ1-4; no reliable D call. The germline V gene encodes CDR1 LNHDA and CDR2 SQIVND (reference sequence). V was trimmed by 3 bases and J by 2 bases, leaving 13 bases between them. This CDR3 is 16 amino acids long. CDR3 in amino acids: CASSIPRGLTNEKLFF. As DNA, the CDR3 is TGTGCCAGTAGTATCCCCCGCGGACTTACTAATGAAAAACTGTTTTTT.

The rearrangement uses TRBV7-2 and TRBJ1-3; D ambiguous. The germline V gene has CDR1 SGHTA and CDR2 FQGNSA. Between the trimmed V and J ends, which lost 2 bases and 0 bases, there was a span of 5 bases. The CDR3 has 14 residues. CDR3 in amino acids: CASSLSYSGNTIYF. The DNA for the CDR3 is TGTGCCAGCAGCTTATCTTACTCTGGAAACACCATATATTTT.

V and J are TRBV10-3 and TRBJ1-5, with D perhaps matching TRBD1 (6 bases). CDR1 is ENHRY and CDR2 is SYGVKD in the germline V gene. The CDR3 is made up of 16 amino acids. Trimming left V 5 bases short and J 5 bases short, with 19 bases between. CDR3 in amino acids: CAISRPDPQGDQPQHF. In nucleotides, the CDR3 is TGTGCCATCAGTAGGCCGGACCCACAGGGCGATCAGCCCCAGCATTTT.

The chain recombines TRBV11-2 with TRBJ1-1; TRBD1 is a possible D gene (6 bases). CDR1 is SGHAT, CDR2 FQNNGV, per germline. V shed 5 bases and J shed 7 bases, with 14 bases lying between them. The CDR3 contains 13 residues. The CDR3 DNA sequence: TGTGCCAGCAGCGGGGAAGGACAGAGTGAAGCTTTCTTT. Translating it yields CASSGEGQSEAFF.

The chain employs TRBV9 and TRBJ2-2; TRBD1 is a possible D gene (5 bases). CDR1 is SGDLS and CDR2 is YYNGEE in the germline V gene. Between the trimmed V and J ends, which lost 0 bases and 3 bases, there was a span of 15 bases. This CDR3 is built from 17 residues. The CDR3 region is CASSVVVQGIDTGELFF. CDR3 DNA: TGTGCCAGCAGCGTAGTCGTCCAGGGTATCGACACCGGGGAGCTGTTTTTT.

This sequence joins TRBV11-3 and TRBJ2-2, with a tentative D call TRBD2 (5 bases). The CDR3 is 16 residues long. Trimming shortened V by 2 bases and J by 1 base, and 11 bases separated the two germline ends. Germline lookup yields CDR1 SGHNT and CDR2 YENEEA. CDR3 coding DNA: TGTGCCAGCAGCTTACAGGCCGGGATGAACACCGGGGAGCTGTTTTTT. Translation: CASSLQAGMNTGELFF.

In DNA form, the CDR3 reads TGTGCCAGCAGCCCCGCGGGGGCGATCGGTGAGCAGTTCTTC. Protein product: CASSPAGAIGEQFF. The rearrangement joins TRBV5-4 to TRBJ2-1, with D perhaps TRBD2 (7 bases). V lost 4 bases to trimming and J lost 9 bases, with 17 bases between them. The germline V gene encodes CDR1 SGHNT and CDR2 YYREEE (reference sequence). The CDR3 is made up of 14 amino acids.

The V and J genes are TRBV4-2 and TRBJ2-3, with a possible D match to TRBD2 (6 bases). There are 17 residues in the CDR3. Per germline, CDR1 LGHNA and CDR2 YNFKEQ. V dropped 1 base and J dropped 2 bases, with 16 bases sitting between them. In DNA form, the CDR3 reads TGTGCCAGCAGCCAAGGGGACTCCCGTACCCACACAGATACGCAGTATTTT. Its translation is CASSQGDSRTHTDTQYF.

J is TRBJ1-5 and V is TRBV2; D may be TRBD1 (5 bases). The CDR3 has 13 amino acids. CDR1 and CDR2 from the germline V gene are SNHLY and FYNNEI. The germline V and J ends were trimmed by 6 bases and 4 bases, with 10 bases remaining between them. The CDR3 coding sequence is TGTGCCAGCAGGACCCAGGGAAATCAGCCCCAGCATTTT. Protein: CASRTQGNQPQHF.

This clone appeared a single time. The chain employs TRBV25-1 and TRBJ2-2; TRBD1 is a possible D gene (6 bases). Between the trimmed V and J ends, which lost 5 bases and 0 bases, there was a span of 10 bases. The CDR3 covers 15 residues. Germline CDR1 reads MGHDK; CDR2 reads SYGVNS. The CDR3 DNA sequence: TGTGCCAGCAGTTACAGGGTATCGAACACCGGGGAGCTGTTTTTT. Amino acid sequence: CASSYRVSNTGELFF.

The chain links TRBV14 to TRBJ2-7, with TRBD2 matching 7 bases. Looked up from germline, CDR1 is SGHDN and CDR2 is FVKESK. V gave up 1 base and J gave up 3 bases; unmatched junction bases: 0. The CDR3 is made up of 13 amino acids. The CDR3 DNA is TGTGCCAGCAGCCAAGCGGGAGGCTACGAGCAGTACTTC. Its protein is CASSQAGGYEQYF.

The chain recombines TRBV25-1 with TRBJ1-1; D is ambiguous. CDR3 length: 15 amino acids. Germline V gene data show CDR1 as MGHDK and CDR2 as SYGVNS. Trimming took 5 bases from V and 6 from J, leaving 19 bases between them. In nucleotides, the CDR3 is TGTGCCAGCAGTTCCCGCTCCTATGGGAGGGCTGAAGCTTTCTTT. It encodes CASSSRSYGRAEAFF.

CDR3 sequence (DNA): TGTGCCAGCAGTTCGCCGTTCGTCTCTAGCGGACATAGCACAGATACGCAGTATTTT. Encoded protein: CASSSPFVSSGHSTDTQYF. The rearrangement links TRBV27 to TRBJ2-3; 7 positions agree with TRBD2. This CDR3 contains 19 residues. Trimming at V came to 4 bases and at J to 0 bases, leaving 16 bases not matched to a gene. CDR1 is MNHEY, CDR2 SMNVEV, per germline (reference sequence).

This clone is a singleton in its sample. The chain employs TRBV5-8 and TRBJ1-1, with 8 bases that match TRBD1. Germline CDR1 and CDR2: SGHTS and YDEGEE. The CDR3 runs 11 residues. V shed 3 bases, J shed 11 bases, and the junction held 3 bases outside the gene matches. The DNA for the CDR3 is TGTGCCAGCAGCTCCAGGGGGCGGGCTTTCTTT. Its translation: CASSSRGRAFF.

V and J are TRBV19 and TRBJ1-1; the D is unclear. Trimming shortened V by 7 bases and J by 0 bases, and 15 bases separated the two germline ends. The CDR3 runs 15 residues. Germline V lookup: CDR1 LNHDA, CDR2 SQIVND (reference sequence). The CDR3 DNA reads TGTGCCAGTAAAGAGGTCGCGGGGATGAACACTGAAGCTTTCTTT. Translating gives CASKEVAGMNTEAFF.

The J gene is TRBJ1-1, the V gene TRBV6-5, with 7 positions matching TRBD1. This CDR3 has 15 residues. The V gene's germline CDR1 is MNHEY and CDR2 SVGAGI. The J segment lost 4 bases and the V segment lost 2 bases, leaving 7 bases of the junction unmatched. This CDR3 reads CASSYGTESRTEAFF. In nucleotides, the CDR3 is TGTGCCAGCAGTTACGGGACAGAGAGCCGCACTGAAGCTTTCTTT.

This clone was detected only once. The V call is TRBV29-1, the J call TRBJ2-1; D uncertain. Germline V gene lookup returns CDR1 SQVTM and CDR2 ANQGSEA. The CDR3 runs 13 residues. V was clipped by 4 bases and J by 5 bases, with 12 bases between them. The CDR3 sequence: CSVVGWQDNEQFF. For the CDR3, the DNA is TGCAGCGTTGTAGGATGGCAGGACAATGAGCAGTTCTTC.

The chain carries TRBV19 and TRBJ1-2; D gene ambiguous. The CDR3 length is 13 residues. Germline CDR1 is LNHDA and CDR2 is SQIVND (reference sequence). Deletions cut 2 bases from V and 1 base from J, with 5 bases between. CDR3 loop: CASSIQINYGYTF. The CDR3 coding sequence is TGTGCCAGTAGTATACAGATTAACTATGGCTACACCTTC.